Shown below are 7 T cell receptor beta chains from a single sample sequenced in a study of response to subunit inactivated influenza vaccine. TCRdb reprocessed the RT-PCR reads with MiXCR, giving one entry per CDR3 protein. The table shows roughly 500,000 distinct CDR3 sequences, with about 15% occurring only once. The source material was CD4+ T cells sorted from PBMCs, sampled 23 to 25 months after vaccination. The receptor source for this set is a man aged 50-75 years who received an inactivated influenza vaccine.

The V and J genes are TRBV18 and TRBJ2-3; no clear D gene. Germline lookup yields CDR1 KGHSH and CDR2 LQKENI. V was trimmed by 3 bases and J by 2 bases, leaving 12 bases between them. The CDR3 spans 15 residues. CDR3 protein: CASSPRGPPTDTQYF. CDR3 bases: TGTGCCAGCTCACCTAGAGGACCTCCCACAGATACGCAGTATTTT.

The chain couples TRBV20-1 to TRBJ2-3; 7 nucleotides align to TRBD1. Germline values: CDR1 DFQATT, CDR2 SNEGSKA (reference sequence). Trimming cost V 6 bases and J 1 base; bases outside gene matches: 13. There are 16 residues in the CDR3. The CDR3 DNA is TGCAGTGCCACCCGCCTAACAGGGGCTGGCACAGATACGCAGTATTTT. Translating gives CSATRLTGAGTDTQYF.

This clonotype appeared once. Here the CDR3 reads CASARGQAHTQYF. CDR3 nucleotides: TGTGCCAGCGCCCGAGGACAGGCACATACGCAGTATTTT. The chain uses TRBV6-2 or TRBV6-3 and TRBJ2-3, with 7 bases matching TRBD1. Losses at the gene ends were 8 bases for V and 7 bases for J; bases not matched to a gene: 9. Germline V CDR1 and CDR2: MNHEY, SVGEGT. The CDR3 length is 13 residues.

CDR3 sequence (DNA): TGTGCCAGCAGCTCCCTTTTCGGGTCTGGAAAACTGTTTTTT. This encodes CASSSLFGSGKLFF. The chain recombines TRBV5-6 with TRBJ1-4; D gene uncertain. The V gene's germline CDR1 is SGHDT and CDR2 YYEEEE. The CDR3 totals 14 residues. With 3 bases removed from V and 10 bases from J, the gap between germline ends came to 16 bases.

This clonotype was seen a few times. The rearrangement uses TRBV4-1 and TRBJ1-4, with 7 bases fitting TRBD1. This CDR3 has 15 residues. V lost 5 bases, J lost 7 bases, and 10 bases stayed unmatched. Germline loops: CDR1 MGHRA, CDR2 YSYEKL. The CDR3 bases are TGCGCCAGCAGCAAACAGGGGACCGGGGGTGAAAAACTGTTTTTT. It encodes CASSKQGTGGEKLFF.

Many counts were recorded for this clonotype. The chain joins TRBV4-3 to TRBJ2-7; no firm D call. CDR1 is LGHNA and CDR2 is YSLEER in the germline V gene. This CDR3 spans 15 amino acids. Trimming left V 1 base short and J 1 base short, with 11 bases between. CDR3 in amino acids: CASSQVFLGSYEQYF. CDR3 coding DNA: TGCGCCAGCAGCCAAGTATTCCTAGGATCCTACGAGCAGTACTTC.

This clonotype turned up a few times. The genes are TRBV5-5 and TRBJ2-2, with a tentative D call TRBD1 (6 bases). CDR1 is SGHKS, CDR2 YYEKEE, per germline (reference sequence). V was cut by 6 bases and J by 5 bases, with 8 bases left in between. There are 12 residues in the CDR3. CDR3 region: CASKGGTGELFF. DNA of the CDR3: TGTGCCAGCAAAGGGGGAACCGGGGAGCTGTTTTTT. The full variable domain, rest sourced from reference TRBV5-5 and TRBJ2-2, is DAGVTQSPTHLIKTRGQQVTLRCSPISGHKSVSWYQQVLGQGPQFIFQYYEKEERGRGNFPDRFSARQFPNYSSELNVNALLLGDSALYLCASKGGTGELFFGEGSRLTVL.